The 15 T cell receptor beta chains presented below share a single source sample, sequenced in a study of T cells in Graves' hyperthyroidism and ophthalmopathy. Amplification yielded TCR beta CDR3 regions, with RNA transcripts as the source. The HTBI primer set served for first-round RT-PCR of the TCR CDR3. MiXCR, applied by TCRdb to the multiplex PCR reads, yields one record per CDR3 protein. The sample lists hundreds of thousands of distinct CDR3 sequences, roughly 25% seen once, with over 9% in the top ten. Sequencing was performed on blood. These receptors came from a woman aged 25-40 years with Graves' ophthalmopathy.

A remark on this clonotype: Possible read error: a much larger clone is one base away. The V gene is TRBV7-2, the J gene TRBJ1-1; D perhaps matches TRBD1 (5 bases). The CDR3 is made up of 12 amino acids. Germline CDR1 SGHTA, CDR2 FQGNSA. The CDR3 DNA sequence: TGTGCCAGCAGTTTCCGGGGCACCCTAGCTTGCTTT. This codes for CASSFRGTLACF.

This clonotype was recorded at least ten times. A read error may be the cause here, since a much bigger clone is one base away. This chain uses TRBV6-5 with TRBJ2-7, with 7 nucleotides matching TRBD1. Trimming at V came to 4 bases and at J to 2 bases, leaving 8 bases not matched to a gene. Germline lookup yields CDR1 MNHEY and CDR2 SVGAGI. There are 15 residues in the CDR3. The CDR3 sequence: CASSLQGGGPYEQYF. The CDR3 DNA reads TGTGCCAGCAGTTTACAAGGGGGCGGTCCCTACGAGCAGTACTTC.

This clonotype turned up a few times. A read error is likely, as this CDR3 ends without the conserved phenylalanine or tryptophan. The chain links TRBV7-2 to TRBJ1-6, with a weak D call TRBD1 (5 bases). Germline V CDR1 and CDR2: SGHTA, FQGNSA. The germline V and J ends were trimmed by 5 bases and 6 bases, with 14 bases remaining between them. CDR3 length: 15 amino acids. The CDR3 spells CASSPGGELNSPLHS. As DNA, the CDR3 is TGTGCCAGCAGCCCGGGGGGAGAGCTTAATTCACCCCTCCACTCT.

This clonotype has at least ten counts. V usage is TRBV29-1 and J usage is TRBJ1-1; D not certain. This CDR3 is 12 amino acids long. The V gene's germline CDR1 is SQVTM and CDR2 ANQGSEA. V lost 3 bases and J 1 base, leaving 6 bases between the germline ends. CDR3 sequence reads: CSVDGRNTEAFF. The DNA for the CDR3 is TGCAGCGTTGACGGCAGGAACACTGAAGCTTTCTTT.

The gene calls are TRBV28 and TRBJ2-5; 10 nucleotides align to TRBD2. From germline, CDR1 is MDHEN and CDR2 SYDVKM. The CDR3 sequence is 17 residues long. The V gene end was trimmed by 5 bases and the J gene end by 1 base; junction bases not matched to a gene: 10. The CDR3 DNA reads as TGTGCCAGCAGTAAAGTCACAGCGGGGGGGCTCCAAGAGACCCAGTACTTC. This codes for CASSKVTAGGLQETQYF.

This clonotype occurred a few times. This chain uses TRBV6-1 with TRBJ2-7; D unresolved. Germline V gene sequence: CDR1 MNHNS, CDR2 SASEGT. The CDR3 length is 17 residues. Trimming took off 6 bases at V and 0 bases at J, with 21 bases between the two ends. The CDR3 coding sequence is TGTGCCAGCAGCCCCCATTCTATGCGAGGAAGCTCCTACGAGCAGTACTTC. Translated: CASSPHSMRGSSYEQYF.

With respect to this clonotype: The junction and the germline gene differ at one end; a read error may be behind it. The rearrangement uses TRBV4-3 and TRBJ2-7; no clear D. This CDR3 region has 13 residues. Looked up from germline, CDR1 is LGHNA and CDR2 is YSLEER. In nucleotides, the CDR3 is TGCGCCAGCAGTCAAGATGGTCTCCAGCAGCAGTACTTC. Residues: CASSQDGLQQQYF.

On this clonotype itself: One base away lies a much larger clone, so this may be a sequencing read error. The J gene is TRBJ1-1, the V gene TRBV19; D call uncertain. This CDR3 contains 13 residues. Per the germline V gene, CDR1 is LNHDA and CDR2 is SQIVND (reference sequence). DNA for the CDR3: TGTGCCAGTAGAGACTCCTGGACCACTGAAGCTTGCTTT. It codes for CASRDSWTTEACF.

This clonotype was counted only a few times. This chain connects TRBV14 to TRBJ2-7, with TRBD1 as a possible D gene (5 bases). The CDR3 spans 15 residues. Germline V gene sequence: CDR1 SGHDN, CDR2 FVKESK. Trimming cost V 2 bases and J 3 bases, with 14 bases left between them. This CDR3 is CASSQLGRVGYEQYF. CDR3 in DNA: TGTGCCAGCAGCCAACTGGGCAGGGTGGGCTACGAGCAGTACTTC.

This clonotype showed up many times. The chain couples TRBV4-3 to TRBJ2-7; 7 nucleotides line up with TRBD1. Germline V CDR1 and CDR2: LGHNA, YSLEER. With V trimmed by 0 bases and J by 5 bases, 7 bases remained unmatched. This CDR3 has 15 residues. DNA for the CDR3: TGCGCCAGCAGCCAAGAATATGGACAGGAAGACGAGCAGTACTTC. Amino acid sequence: CASSQEYGQEDEQYF.

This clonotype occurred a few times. The CDR3 is CASSLSDRITDTQYF. The CDR3 nucleotides are TGTGCCAGCAGCTTGTCAGACAGAATCACAGATACGCAGTATTTT. The gene calls are TRBV13 and TRBJ2-3; a possible D gene is TRBD1 (5 bases). Per the germline V gene, CDR1 is PRHDT and CDR2 is FYEKMQ (reference sequence). The CDR3 runs to 15 residues. V gave up 3 bases and J gave up 2 bases, with 12 bases separating them.

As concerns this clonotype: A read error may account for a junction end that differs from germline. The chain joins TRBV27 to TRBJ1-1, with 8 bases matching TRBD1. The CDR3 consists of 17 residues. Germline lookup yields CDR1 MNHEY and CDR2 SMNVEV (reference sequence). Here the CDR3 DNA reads TGTGCCAGCAGTTCGATTACGCGACAGGGGCCCAACACTGAAGCTTGCTTT. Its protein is CASSSITRQGPNTEACF.

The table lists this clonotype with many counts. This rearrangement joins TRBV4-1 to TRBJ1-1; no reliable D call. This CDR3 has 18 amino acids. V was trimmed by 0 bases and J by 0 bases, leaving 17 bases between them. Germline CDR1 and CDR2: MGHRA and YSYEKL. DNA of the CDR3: TGCGCCAGCAGCCAAGAAGGAAACGGGGATGAGGTGAACACTGAAGCTTTCTTT. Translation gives CASSQEGNGDEVNTEAFF.

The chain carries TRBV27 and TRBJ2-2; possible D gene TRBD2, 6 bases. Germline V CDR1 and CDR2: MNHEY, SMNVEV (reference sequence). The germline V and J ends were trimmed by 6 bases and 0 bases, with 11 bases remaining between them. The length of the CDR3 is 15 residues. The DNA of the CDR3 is TGTGCCAGCAGAAGGAGGGGCCCGAACACCGGGGAGCTGTTTTTT. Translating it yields CASRRRGPNTGELFF.

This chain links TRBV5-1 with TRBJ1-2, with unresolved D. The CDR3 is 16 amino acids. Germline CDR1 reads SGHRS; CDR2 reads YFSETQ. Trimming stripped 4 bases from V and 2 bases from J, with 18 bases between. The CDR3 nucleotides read TGCGCCAGCAGCCTTGACCTAACCGGGAAAAACTATGGCTACACCTTC. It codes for CASSLDLTGKNYGYTF.